This TCR beta chain originates from a study of T cells in Graves' hyperthyroidism and ophthalmopathy. Findings of the study overall: Ophthalmopathy onset followed model prediction by a median around 6.9 months. Ophthalmopathy and stable hyperthyroidism were told apart by a 13 V-J model. Blood also carried most thyroid clonotypes expanded above 0.001.

Researchers amplified the TCR beta CDR3 regions from RNA transcripts. The primer set for the first-round RT-PCR of the TCR CDR3 was HTBI. TCRdb re-called the multiplex PCR reads with MiXCR, one entry per CDR3 protein. The repertoire holds approximately 610,000 distinct CDR3 sequences, with approximately 15% as singletons. The CDR3 has 11 residues. Germline assignment: CDR1 MGHDK and CDR2 SYGVNS. The V gene lost 9 bases and the J gene lost 5 bases, with 10 bases spanning the gap. As to this clonotype: Its target is unknown.

The source is a woman aged 18-29 years with Graves' hyperthyroidism. Source material: blood. The chain is built from TRBV25-1 and TRBJ1-2; D is unclear. DNA of the CDR3: TGTGCCAGTAGACACCCTTATGGCTACACCTTC. Protein sequence: CASRHPYGYTF.